This TCR beta chain emerged from a study of shared clonotypes between healthy human individuals. Study-wide background: The study used three CD4 naive, three CD4 memory, two CD8 naive and one CD8 memory plate per donor.

Genomic DNA (from each subset) was split evenly across several immunoSEQ plates. The assay was immunoSEQ multiplex PCR, and TCRdb's table has in-frame clones only and misses some. The table has about 990,000 clones, approximately 80% seen once. Overall study results and limits: The study found lower generation probabilities in non-shared clonotypes than in those shared by all four donors.

Trimming took off 1 base at V and 6 bases at J, with 7 bases between the two ends. The germline gives CDR1 SEHNR, CDR2 FQNEAQ (reference sequence). The CDR3 is 13 residues long. For this clone: Its antigen remains unidentified.

Sequencing was carried out using memory CD4+ T cells from PBMCs. Subset of the sample: CD45RA-negative fraction. V usage is TRBV7-9 and J usage is TRBJ2-1, with D unclear. This receptor was taken from a man aged 18 to 29 in good health. Some clones in this sample may be carry-over from other donors' samples. CDR3 sequence (DNA): TGTGCCAGCAGCTTAGAGTTGGGCAATGAGCAGTTCTTC. It translates to CASSLELGNEQFF.